The source of this T cell receptor (beta chain) is a study of tumor and adjacent non-tumor tissue in lung cancer. TCRbeta libraries were built with three rounds of nested PCR, modified from ARM-PCR. TCRdb independently ran MiXCR on the multiplex PCR reads; one entry per CDR3 protein. The profile shows some 78,000 distinct CDR3 sequences, 65% to 90% of them singletons. Of note for this clonotype: Its specificity is unknown. A read error may account for a junction end that differs from germline.

The CDR3 consists of 14 residues. Germline-derived CDR1 and CDR2 are MNHNS and SASEGT. Whole-study results and caveats: TCR diversity was significantly greater in tumor than normal lung tissue. Higher tumor TCR diversity was associated with shorter survival.

The template was RNA from unsorted bulk tissue. The sequence derives from a woman aged 45-65 years with non-small cell lung cancer. The sample was lung tumor tissue. The chain links TRBV6-1 to TRBJ2-7; D tentatively reads TRBD1 or TRBD2 (7 bases each). The CDR3 bases are TGTGCTAGCAATGGACTAGGGGGCCCCTACGAGCAGTACTTC. Translating gives CASNGLGGPYEQYF.